This entry is about one T cell receptor beta chain. This specimen belongs to a study of blood T cell repertoires in COVID-19. The overall study: The cDNA or gDNA used as material had been derived from T cells, B-cell-depleted T cells, or PBMCs.

CDR3 length: 11 amino acids. The germline V and J ends were trimmed by 4 bases and 4 bases, with 4 bases remaining between them. The germline CDR1 and CDR2 sequences are LGHDT and YNNKEL (reference sequence). The data were produced by immunoSEQ multiplex PCR, yet TCRdb's version contains in-frame clones alone and is incomplete. The sample consists of over 100,000 clones, roughly 91% of them appearing once. This receptor was taken from a human donor in a cohort sampled during active COVID-19. The rearrangement links TRBV3-1 (or the pseudogene TRBV3-2) to TRBJ1-2; no firm D call. Material for sequencing was peripheral blood. The CDR3 here is CASSRAYGYTF. The DNA of the CDR3 is TGTGCCAGCAGCCGGGCCTATGGCTACACCTTC.